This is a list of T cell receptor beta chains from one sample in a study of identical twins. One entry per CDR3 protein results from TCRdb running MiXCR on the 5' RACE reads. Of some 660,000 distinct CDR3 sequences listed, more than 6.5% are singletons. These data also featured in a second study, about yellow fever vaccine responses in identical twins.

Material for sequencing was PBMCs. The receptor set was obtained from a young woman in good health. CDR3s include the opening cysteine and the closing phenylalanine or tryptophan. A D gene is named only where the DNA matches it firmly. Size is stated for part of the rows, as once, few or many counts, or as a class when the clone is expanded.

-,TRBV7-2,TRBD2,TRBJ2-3,CASSFPTSGGVTDTQYF,TGTGCCAGCAGCTTCCCTACTAGCGGGGGTGTTACAGATACGCAGTATTTT
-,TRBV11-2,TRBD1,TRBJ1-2,CASSPGQVANYGYTF,TGTGCCAGCAGCCCCGGACAGGTAGCTAACTATGGCTACACCTTC
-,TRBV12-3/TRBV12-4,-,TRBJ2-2,CASRNPATGELFF,TGTGCCAGTCGAAACCCCGCCACCGGGGAGCTGTTTTTT
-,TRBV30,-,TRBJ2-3,CARDRRYF,TGTGCCCGGGACCGACGGTATTTT
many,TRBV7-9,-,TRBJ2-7,CASSPDRLSYEQYF,TGTGCCAGCAGCCCGGACAGACTTTCCTACGAGCAGTACTTC
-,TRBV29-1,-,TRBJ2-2,CSVKSHRPNTGELFF,TGCAGCGTTAAGTCCCACAGGCCGAACACCGGGGAGCTGTTTTTT
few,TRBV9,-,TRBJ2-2,CASREGLNTGELFF,TGTGCCAGCAGGGAGGGCTTAAACACCGGGGAGCTGTTTTTT
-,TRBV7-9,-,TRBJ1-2,CASSWAGQINYGYTF,TGTGCCAGCAGCTGGGCAGGACAGATAAACTATGGCTACACCTTC
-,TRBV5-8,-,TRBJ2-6,CASSLVDSISGANVLTF,TGTGCCAGCAGCTTGGTGGACAGCATCTCTGGGGCCAACGTCCTGACTTTC
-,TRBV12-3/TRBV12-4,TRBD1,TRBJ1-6,CASSLGGQGAPLHF,TGTGCCAGCAGTTTGGGTGGACAGGGTGCACCCCTCCACTTT
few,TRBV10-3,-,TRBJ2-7,CAISPRSSYEQYF,TGTGCCATCAGTCCCAGGAGCTCCTACGAGCAGTACTTC
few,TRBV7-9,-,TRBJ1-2,CASSSGGSGYTF,TGTGCCAGCAGCTCCGGGGGTAGTGGCTACACCTTC
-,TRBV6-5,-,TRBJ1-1,CASSYGIRGWENTEAFF,TGTGCCAGCAGTTACGGGATCCGAGGGTGGGAGAACACTGAAGCTTTCTTT
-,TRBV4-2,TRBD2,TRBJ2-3,CASSQESTSGGTDTQYF,TGTGCCAGCAGCCAAGAGTCGACTAGCGGAGGCACAGATACGCAGTATTTT
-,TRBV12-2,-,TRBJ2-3,CASPPGGGTGRKTDTQYF,TGTGCAAGTCCCCCAGGGGGGGGGACAGGGAGAAAGACAGATACGCAGTATTTT
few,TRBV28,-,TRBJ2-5,CASSLLALQETQYF,TGTGCCAGCAGTTTGTTGGCACTCCAAGAGACCCAGTACTTC
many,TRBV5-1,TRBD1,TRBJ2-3,CASSLVFETGNPDTQYF,TGCGCCAGCAGCTTGGTCTTTGAGACAGGGAACCCAGATACGCAGTATTTT
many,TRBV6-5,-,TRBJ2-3,CASSYQGLLTDTQYF,TGTGCCAGCAGTTACCAGGGTTTGCTCACAGATACGCAGTATTTT
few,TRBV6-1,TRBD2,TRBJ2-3,CASSRSGGTVTDTQYF,TGTGCCAGCAGCCGTAGCGGGGGGACTGTCACAGATACGCAGTATTTT
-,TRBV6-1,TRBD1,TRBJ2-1,CASSQRTGAYNEQFF,TGTGCCAGCAGTCAACGGACAGGGGCTTACAATGAGCAGTTCTTC
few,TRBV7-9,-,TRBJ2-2,CASSLPSTPGELFF,TGTGCCAGCAGCCTCCCTAGCACTCCCGGGGAGCTGTTTTTT
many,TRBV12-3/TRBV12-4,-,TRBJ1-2,CASVQPGSVYGYTF,TGTGCCAGCGTCCAGCCAGGATCCGTCTATGGCTACACCTTC
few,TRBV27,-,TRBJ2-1,CASSLSPGSLFF,TGTGCCAGCAGTTTATCGCCAGGAAGCTTGTTCTTC
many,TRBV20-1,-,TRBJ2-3,CSASFTDTQYF,TGCAGTGCTAGTTTCACAGATACGCAGTATTTT
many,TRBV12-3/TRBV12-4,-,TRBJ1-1,CASSPTRGNTEAFF,TGTGCCAGCAGCCCTACGCGGGGGAACACTGAAGCTTTCTTT
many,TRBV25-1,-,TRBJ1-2,CASSETGANYGYTF,TGTGCCAGCAGTGAAACTGGGGCTAACTATGGCTACACCTTC
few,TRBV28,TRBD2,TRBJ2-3,CASSKLASTDTQYF,TGTGCCAGCAGTAAACTAGCGAGCACAGATACGCAGTATTTT
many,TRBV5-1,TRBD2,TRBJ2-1,CASSSLPSGVNNEQFF,TGCGCCAGCAGCTCCCTACCTAGCGGGGTCAACAATGAGCAGTTCTTC
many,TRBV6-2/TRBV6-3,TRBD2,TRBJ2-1,CASSSLAGVYNEQFF,TGTGCCAGCAGTTCTCTAGCGGGAGTATACAATGAGCAGTTCTTC
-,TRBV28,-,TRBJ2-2,CASSSRPGELFF,TGTGCCAGCAGTTCGCGCCCCGGGGAGCTGTTTTTT